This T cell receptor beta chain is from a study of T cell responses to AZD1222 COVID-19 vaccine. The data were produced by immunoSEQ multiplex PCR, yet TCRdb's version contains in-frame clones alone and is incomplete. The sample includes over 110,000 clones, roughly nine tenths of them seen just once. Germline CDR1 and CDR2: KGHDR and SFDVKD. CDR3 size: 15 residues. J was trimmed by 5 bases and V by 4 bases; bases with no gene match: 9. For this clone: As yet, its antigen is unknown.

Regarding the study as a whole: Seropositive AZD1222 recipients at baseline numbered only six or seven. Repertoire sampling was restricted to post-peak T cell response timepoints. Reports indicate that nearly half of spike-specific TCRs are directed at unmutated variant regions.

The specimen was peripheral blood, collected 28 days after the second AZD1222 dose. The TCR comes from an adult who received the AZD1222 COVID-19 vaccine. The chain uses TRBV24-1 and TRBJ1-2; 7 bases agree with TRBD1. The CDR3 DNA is TGTGCCACCAGTGAGACAGGCGGGACAGCTTATGGCTACACCTTC. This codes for CATSETGGTAYGYTF.